A selection of T cell receptor beta chains follows, all from one sample in a study of shared clonotypes between healthy human individuals. Measured with immunoSEQ multiplex PCR; TCRdb has only the in-frame clones, and not every one. Here the sample spans about 460,000 clones, about 74% being singletons. The source material was PBMCs. The origin of the receptors is a woman aged 40 to 55 in good health. Some clones in this sample may be carry-over from other donors' samples. The CDR3 runs from the conserved cysteine through the conserved F or W. Fields, in order: clone size, D gene, V gene, J gene, CDR3 protein, CDR3 DNA. The D gene is left open where the match is weak. Rows give clone size only sometimes, using once, few, many, or a class for an expanded clone.

size: -; D: TRBD2; V: TRBV11-2; J: TRBJ2-1; CDR3: CASSLLAENNEQFF; DNA: TGTGCCAGCAGCTTACTAGCGGAAAACAATGAGCAGTTCTTC
size: -; D: -; V: TRBV9; J: TRBJ2-1; CDR3: CASSVSGANNEQFF; DNA: TGTGCCAGCAGCGTTAGCGGCGCCAACAATGAGCAGTTCTTC
size: -; D: -; V: TRBV15; J: TRBJ1-5; CDR3: CATSRDNSQPQHF; DNA: TGTGCCACCAGCAGAGATAACTCTCAGCCCCAGCATTTT
size: -; D: -; V: TRBV7-3; J: TRBJ1-1; CDR3: CASSYDSNTEAFF; DNA: TGTGCCAGCAGCTACGACAGCAACACTGAAGCTTTCTTT
size: -; D: -; V: TRBV2; J: TRBJ2-1; CDR3: CASRFTPAQGEQFF; DNA: TGTGCCAGCAGGTTTACCCCGGCTCAGGGTGAGCAGTTCTTC
size: many; D: -; V: TRBV27; J: TRBJ2-1; CDR3: CASSLSSYNEQFF; DNA: TGTGCCAGCAGTTTGAGCTCCTACAATGAGCAGTTCTTC
size: -; D: -; V: TRBV6-5; J: TRBJ1-3; CDR3: CASGRGAGNTIYF; DNA: TGTGCCAGCGGGAGGGGAGCTGGAAACACCATATATTTT
size: -; D: TRBD2; V: TRBV5-1; J: TRBJ2-3; CDR3: CASSFFLTSGSQDTQYF; DNA: TGCGCCAGCAGCTTTTTCCTCACTAGCGGGAGCCAGGATACGCAGTATTTT
size: -; D: -; V: TRBV6-1; J: TRBJ1-3; CDR3: CASSEVEGAVYF; DNA: TGTGCCAGCAGTGAGGTTGAAGGGGCGGTGTATTTT
size: -; D: -; V: TRBV18; J: TRBJ2-1; CDR3: CASSPLTLSSYNEQFF; DNA: TGTGCCAGCTCACCACTGACACTCAGCTCCTACAATGAGCAGTTCTTC
size: -; D: -; V: TRBV4-1; J: TRBJ1-2; CDR3: CASSQGLTETNYGYTF; DNA: TGCGCCAGCAGCCAAGGTCTAACAGAGACTAACTATGGCTACACCTTC
size: -; D: TRBD1; V: TRBV2; J: TRBJ1-2; CDR3: CASSATTGGAYGYTF; DNA: TGTGCCAGCAGCGCCACAACAGGGGGCGCCTATGGCTACACCTTC
size: -; D: -; V: TRBV5-1; J: TRBJ2-1; CDR3: CASSMAGVGSSYNEQFF; DNA: TGCGCCAGCAGTATGGCCGGAGTAGGTAGTTCCTACAATGAGCAGTTCTTC
size: -; D: TRBD1; V: TRBV28; J: TRBJ1-1; CDR3: CATRGTENTEAFF; DNA: TGTGCCACCCGGGGGACAGAGAACACTGAAGCTTTCTTT
size: -; D: -; V: TRBV5-1; J: TRBJ2-2; CDR3: CASSTFALGPGELFF; DNA: TGCGCCAGCAGCACCTTCGCATTGGGGCCCGGGGAGCTGTTTTTT
size: few; D: -; V: TRBV7-9; J: TRBJ1-2; CDR3: CASSRPGFGYTF; DNA: TGTGCCAGCAGCCGCCCAGGGTTTGGCTACACCTTC
size: -; D: -; V: TRBV6-5; J: TRBJ1-2; CDR3: CASTHVQTVFYGYTF; DNA: TGTGCCAGCACCCACGTTCAGACAGTGTTCTATGGCTACACCTTC
size: -; D: -; V: TRBV27; J: TRBJ2-4; CDR3: CASSYLGLSKNIQYF; DNA: TGTGCCAGCAGTTATTTAGGACTATCAAAAAACATTCAGTACTTC
size: -; D: TRBD2; V: TRBV5-1; J: TRBJ2-1; CDR3: CASSPSGRAANEQFF; DNA: TGCGCCAGCAGCCCTAGCGGGAGGGCCGCTAATGAGCAGTTCTTC
size: -; D: TRBD2; V: TRBV29-1; J: TRBJ2-7; CDR3: CSARGGSIPYEQYF; DNA: TGCAGCGCCCGGGGCGGGAGTATTCCCTACGAGCAGTACTTC
size: -; D: TRBD2; V: TRBV10-2; J: TRBJ2-1; CDR3: CASSAPTSTHNEQFF; DNA: TGCGCCAGCAGTGCCCCGACTAGCACCCACAATGAGCAGTTCTTC
size: -; D: -; V: TRBV10-1; J: TRBJ2-7; CDR3: CASSESGGIHEQYF; DNA: TGCGCCAGCAGTGAGTCCGGTGGGATCCACGAGCAGTACTTC
size: -; D: TRBD1; V: TRBV5-1; J: TRBJ2-4; CDR3: CASSWTGSNIQYF; DNA: TGCGCCAGCAGCTGGACAGGGTCGAACATTCAGTACTTC
size: -; D: TRBD1; V: TRBV7-9; J: TRBJ1-5; CDR3: CASSSDRGEMFGNQPQHF; DNA: TGTGCCAGCAGCTCGGACAGGGGCGAGATGTTTGGCAATCAGCCCCAGCATTTT
size: -; D: -; V: TRBV6-6; J: TRBJ1-2; CDR3: CASSATLGYGYTF; DNA: TGTGCCAGCAGCGCTACTTTGGGCTATGGCTACACCTTC
size: -; D: TRBD2; V: TRBV5-1; J: TRBJ2-3; CDR3: CASSLVLAGATDTQYF; DNA: TGCGCCAGCAGCTTGGTGCTAGCGGGAGCCACAGATACGCAGTATTTT
size: once; D: -; V: TRBV28; J: TRBJ1-3; CDR3: CASSSRPRPGPLSGNTIYF; DNA: TGTGCCAGCAGCTCCCGCCCTCGACCAGGGCCCCTCTCTGGAAACACCATATATTTT
size: -; D: TRBD2; V: TRBV4-2; J: TRBJ2-7; CDR3: CASSQEMGGASYEQYF; DNA: TGTGCCAGCAGCCAAGAAATGGGAGGGGCCTCCTACGAGCAGTACTTC
size: -; D: -; V: TRBV4-2; J: TRBJ2-1; CDR3: CASSQVGPQANEQFF; DNA: TGTGCCAGCAGCCAAGTGGGACCCCAGGCCAATGAGCAGTTCTTC
size: -; D: TRBD2; V: TRBV5-1; J: TRBJ2-1; CDR3: CASSLSTSGYNEQFF; DNA: TGCGCCAGCAGCTTGTCTACTAGCGGATACAATGAGCAGTTCTTC
size: -; D: -; V: TRBV14; J: TRBJ2-7; CDR3: CASSQGMPDSYEQYF; DNA: TGTGCCAGCAGCCAAGGAATGCCAGATTCCTACGAGCAGTACTTC
size: -; D: -; V: TRBV27; J: TRBJ2-3; CDR3: CASSLYAVSTDTQYF; DNA: TGTGCCAGCAGTTTATACGCAGTTAGCACAGATACGCAGTATTTT
size: -; D: -; V: TRBV7-3; J: TRBJ2-3; CDR3: CASSLQGSTDTQYF; DNA: TGTGCCAGCAGCTTACAGGGTAGTACAGATACGCAGTATTTT
size: -; D: -; V: TRBV29-1; J: TRBJ2-1; CDR3: CSVEERGYNEQFF; DNA: TGCAGCGTTGAAGAGAGGGGCTACAATGAGCAGTTCTTC
size: -; D: -; V: TRBV4-3; J: TRBJ1-4; CDR3: CASSQDPPGSNEKLFF; DNA: TGCGCCAGCAGCCAAGATCCCCCGGGATCTAATGAAAAACTGTTTTTT
size: once; D: -; V: TRBV18; J: TRBJ1-3; CDR3: CASSPPTSSGNTIYF; DNA: TGTGCCAGCTCACCACCCACCAGCTCTGGAAACACCATATATTTT
size: once; D: -; V: TRBV7-2; J: TRBJ2-1; CDR3: CASMLRDNGRNEQFF; DNA: TGTGCCAGCATGCTTCGGGACAACGGGCGCAATGAGCAGTTCTTC
size: once; D: -; V: TRBV6-1; J: TRBJ1-1; CDR3: CASSPDFMNTEAFF; DNA: TGTGCCAGCAGTCCCGATTTTATGAACACTGAAGCTTTCTTT
size: -; D: -; V: TRBV10-3; J: TRBJ1-1; CDR3: CAISVVDSQNTEAFF; DNA: TGTGCCATCAGTGTGGTAGACAGTCAGAACACTGAAGCTTTCTTT
size: -; D: -; V: TRBV1; J: TRBJ2-7; CDR3: CTSSQGTTSGRVHEQYF; DNA: TGCACCAGCAGCCAAGGGACTACTAGCGGGAGGGTCCACGAGCAGTACTTC
size: -; D: -; V: TRBV4-1; J: TRBJ1-2; CDR3: CASSSPLRGYGYTF; DNA: TGCGCCAGCAGCAGCCCGCTAAGGGGCTATGGCTACACCTTC
size: -; D: -; V: TRBV9; J: TRBJ2-3; CDR3: CASSVGRGDNTDTQYF; DNA: TGTGCCAGCAGCGTAGGAAGGGGGGATAACACAGATACGCAGTATTTT
size: -; D: TRBD1; V: TRBV7-9; J: TRBJ2-6; CDR3: CASGRTGPGANVLTF; DNA: TGTGCCAGCGGTAGGACAGGGCCCGGGGCCAACGTCCTGACTTTC
size: -; D: TRBD2; V: TRBV6-6; J: TRBJ2-2; CDR3: CASRVAGVGGELFF; DNA: TGTGCCAGCAGAGTAGCGGGAGTGGGCGGGGAGCTGTTTTTT
size: -; D: TRBD1; V: TRBV7-9; J: TRBJ2-7; CDR3: CASSTRQGMPYEQYF; DNA: TGTGCCAGCAGCACCAGACAGGGGATGCCCTACGAGCAGTACTTC
size: -; D: TRBD1; V: TRBV6-1; J: TRBJ1-5; CDR3: CASRSGQSYNQPQHF; DNA: TGTGCCAGCAGATCGGGACAGAGCTACAATCAGCCCCAGCATTTT
size: -; D: TRBD1; V: TRBV5-1; J: TRBJ2-6; CDR3: CASSSRQGSGSGANVLTF; DNA: TGCGCCAGCAGCTCCAGACAGGGATCAGGGTCTGGGGCCAACGTCCTGACTTTC
size: -; D: -; V: TRBV7-7; J: TRBJ2-2; CDR3: CASSLAPNTGELFF; DNA: TGTGCCAGCAGCTTAGCTCCTAATACCGGGGAGCTGTTTTTT
size: -; D: -; V: TRBV27; J: TRBJ1-4; CDR3: CASSFRRRQAPEKLFF; DNA: TGTGCCAGCAGTTTTAGGAGGCGACAGGCTCCCGAAAAACTGTTTTTT
size: medium-sized; D: -; V: TRBV29-1; J: TRBJ1-1; CDR3: CSVDTEAFF; DNA: TGCAGCGTTGACACTGAAGCTTTCTTT
size: -; D: TRBD2; V: TRBV5-1; J: TRBJ2-2; CDR3: CASSPGLNTGELFF; DNA: TGCGCCAGCAGCCCGGGACTAAACACCGGGGAGCTGTTTTTT